This T cell receptor (beta chain) was observed in a study of T-cell reconstitution after alpha-beta-depleted transplantation in children. The germline gives CDR1 SGHVS, CDR2 FNYEAQ. This CDR3 region has 13 residues. V lost 0 bases and J 7 bases, leaving 9 bases between the germline ends. This clonotype appeared a few times. Unique molecular identifiers were used in preparing the TCRbeta library. MiXCR, applied by TCRdb to the PCR reads, yields one record per CDR3 protein. The profile shows 70,000 to 100,000 distinct CDR3 sequences, 9% to 15% of them singletons. The genes are TRBV7-6 and TRBJ1-1, with D unresolved. Sample: PBMCs from the stem cell graft donor, taken from the stem cell graft. This sequence was found in a human donor who donated a stem cell graft to a child with inherited bone marrow failure. This CDR3 reads CASSLALKHEAFF. Written as DNA, the CDR3 is TGTGCCAGCAGCTTAGCCCTAAAGCATGAAGCTTTCTTT.